This is a list of T cell receptor beta chains from one sample in a study of PD-L1 blockade in urothelial cancer. TCRdb's table, derived via immunoSEQ multiplex PCR, lists solely in-frame clones and lacks some. Among 35,000 to 55,000 clones listed, more than 75% were seen once. The material was PBMCs, obtained around atezolizumab (anti-PD-L1) treatment. These receptors all come from a woman aged 55-70 years with urothelial cancer. CDR3s include the opening cysteine and the closing phenylalanine or tryptophan. The order of the fields is J gene, clone size, D gene, V gene, CDR3 DNA, CDR3 protein. D genes are given only for firm matches. Rows may omit the clone size; those that give it use once, few, many or a size class.

TRBJ1-5	.	.	TRBV7-9	TGTGCCAGCAGCTCTGAGGGAAGCAATCAGCCCCAGCATTTT	CASSSEGSNQPQHF
TRBJ2-1	.	.	TRBV7-7	TGTGCCAGCAGCACGGACACCGACAATGAGCAGTTCTTC	CASSTDTDNEQFF
TRBJ1-2	.	.	TRBV25-1	TGTGCCAGCAGTGAGCGAGGGGACATCGGTGGCTACACCTTC	CASSERGDIGGYTF
TRBJ2-7	.	.	TRBV5-1	TGCGCCAGCAGCTTGACTCTTAGCGGTATCTCCTACGAGCAGTACTTC	CASSLTLSGISYEQYF
TRBJ1-2	.	TRBD1	TRBV15	TGTGCCACCAGCCCACGACATTGGGTTTTTGTACAGGGGGCATATGGCTACACCTTC	CATSPRHWVFVQGAYGYTF
TRBJ2-3	.	TRBD1	TRBV7-2	TGTGCCAGCAGCTTCCAACAGGGGAGAACAGATACGCAGTATTTT	CASSFQQGRTDTQYF
TRBJ1-1	.	TRBD1	TRBV28	TGTGCCAGCAGTACCGCCCTGACAGGGGCAATGAACACTGAAGCTTTCTTT	CASSTALTGAMNTEAFF
TRBJ2-7	.	.	TRBV6-5	TGTGCCAGCAGTTACCAACAGGGTTCCGAGCAGTACTTC	CASSYQQGSEQYF
TRBJ1-3	.	.	TRBV9	TGTGCCAGCAGCCCTGGACTGGAAATCGGAAACACCATATATTTT	CASSPGLEIGNTIYF
TRBJ1-1	once	.	TRBV7-9	TGTGCCAGCAGTCAACCGGGGGGCTCTACTGAAGCTTTCTTT	CASSQPGGSTEAFF
TRBJ2-3	.	TRBD1	TRBV18	TGTGCCAGCTCACCGGGTCAGGGGGTAACAGATACGCAGTATTTT	CASSPGQGVTDTQYF
TRBJ2-3	.	TRBD2	TRBV4-2	TGTGCCAGCAGCCAGTCCTCGGGACTAGGGATAGATACGCAGTATTTT	CASSQSSGLGIDTQYF
TRBJ2-1	.	TRBD2	TRBV2	TGTGCCAGCAGTGAGCAACTAGCGGGATTTTTGCAGTTCTTC	CASSEQLAGFLQFF
TRBJ1-4	.	.	TRBV7-9	TGTGCCAGCAGCCCTGCCGGAAAACTGTTTTTT	CASSPAGKLFF
TRBJ1-4	.	.	TRBV19	TGTGCCAGTAGTGGGGGCGCAAATGAAAAACTGTTTTTT	CASSGGANEKLFF
TRBJ2-3	.	TRBD1	TRBV6-5	TGTGCCAGCAGTGCGTGGGACAGGGAAGGAGATACGCAGTATTTT	CASSAWDREGDTQYF
TRBJ1-5	few	.	TRBV7-9	TGTGCCAGCAGCTTGTCGGAGCCCCAGCATTTT	CASSLSEPQHF
TRBJ2-7	once	.	TRBV19	TGTGCCAGTAGTATCAGGGGGGTTTACGAGCAGTACTTC	CASSIRGVYEQYF
TRBJ2-1	.	TRBD1	TRBV7-2	TGTGCCAGCAGCTCTGTTTCAGGGGGCGGGCGGGAGTTCTTC	CASSSVSGGGREFF
TRBJ1-2	.	.	TRBV6-6	TGTGCCAGCCGGCCCGACAGCGCCTATGGCTACACCTTC	CASRPDSAYGYTF
TRBJ1-3	.	.	TRBV6-4	TGTGCCAGCAGCTCCATTAGCTCTGGAAACACCATATATTTT	CASSSISSGNTIYF
TRBJ2-5	.	.	TRBV7-2	TGTGCCAGCAGCCCCGAGATCACCTTGCGGGAGACCCAGTACTTC	CASSPEITLRETQYF
TRBJ2-1	.	.	TRBV19	TGTGCCAGTAGTATCGATTCGGGGGTAGCCCAAAGCTCCTACAATGAGCAGTTCTTC	CASSIDSGVAQSSYNEQFF
TRBJ1-2	.	TRBD1	TRBV9	TGTGCCAGCAGCCAGGGGCCAGGGGGGAACTATGGCTACACCTTC	CASSQGPGGNYGYTF
TRBJ2-7	.	.	TRBV4-1	TGCGCCAGCAGCCAATCTCAAACTAGCTCCTACGAGCAGTACTTC	CASSQSQTSSYEQYF
TRBJ2-3	once	.	TRBV7-2	TGTGCCAGCAGCTTAGAGCAGGCCCTCGTGACGCAGTATTTT	CASSLEQALVTQYF
TRBJ2-5	once	.	TRBV11-2	TGTGCCAGCAGCCCCGGGGTAGCGAAGCAAGAGACCCAGTACTTC	CASSPGVAKQETQYF
TRBJ2-1	.	TRBD1	TRBV28	TGTGCCAGCATCGGACAGGGAAACTTCAATGAGCAGTTCTTC	CASIGQGNFNEQFF
TRBJ1-3	.	.	TRBV19	TGTGCCAGTAGTATTGGACAGTTCTCTGGAAACACCATATATTTT	CASSIGQFSGNTIYF
TRBJ1-1	.	TRBD1	TRBV13	TGTGCCAGCAGCCAAGACAGGGATGGCACTGAAGCTTTCTTT	CASSQDRDGTEAFF
TRBJ1-2	few	.	TRBV19	TGTGCCAGTAGTATATTGCTACAGGATGGCGGCTACACCTTC	CASSILLQDGGYTF
TRBJ1-1	.	.	TRBV29-1	TGCAGCTGGGAGTTGAACACTGAAGCTTTCTTT	CSWELNTEAFF
TRBJ2-7	.	.	TRBV28	TGTGCCAGCAGTCTCCACGGGGGCTACGAGCAGTACTTC	CASSLHGGYEQYF
TRBJ2-5	.	TRBD1	TRBV7-9	TGTGCCAGCAGCTCTAACTACAGGGGCCGTGCGGAGACCCAGTACTTC	CASSSNYRGRAETQYF
TRBJ2-1	.	.	TRBV27	TGTGCCAGCAGTCCGGGCGGGCTAAATGAGCAGTTCTTC	CASSPGGLNEQFF
TRBJ2-3	once	TRBD1	TRBV18	TGTGCCAGCTCACTTGTCGGACAGGGGGGCACAGATACGCAGTATTTT	CASSLVGQGGTDTQYF
TRBJ2-7	.	TRBD1	TRBV2	TGTGCCAGCAGAAGACAGGGGGCGGGGACCTACGAGCAGTACTTC	CASRRQGAGTYEQYF
TRBJ2-1	once	TRBD1	TRBV27	TGTGCCGCCCGGGACAGGGCCCTCTCCTACAATGAGCAGTTCTTC	CAARDRALSYNEQFF
TRBJ1-1	.	.	TRBV27	TGTGCCAGCAGTTTATCAGGGGACACTGAAGCTTTCTTT	CASSLSGDTEAFF
TRBJ1-6	.	.	TRBV11-2	TGTGCCAGCAGCTTTACGGGACAAGATAATTCACCCCTCCACTTT	CASSFTGQDNSPLHF
TRBJ1-1	few	.	TRBV10-3	TGTGCCATCAGTGGTGGGACAGAAGCTTTCTTT	CAISGGTEAFF
TRBJ2-7	.	TRBD1	TRBV5-4	TGTGCCAGCAGCCGGACAGGGTCTTACGAGCAGTACTTC	CASSRTGSYEQYF
TRBJ2-7	.	TRBD2	TRBV6-5	TGTGCCAGCAGAAGACTAGCGGGAGGGCCTTACGAGCAGTACTTC	CASRRLAGGPYEQYF
TRBJ2-2	.	.	TRBV5-1	TGCGCCAGCAGCTTGCAGGGGCTGGACACCGGGGAGCTGTTTTTT	CASSLQGLDTGELFF
TRBJ1-2	.	.	TRBV9	TGTGCCAGCAGCGAATATAACTATGGCTACACCTTC	CASSEYNYGYTF
TRBJ2-7	.	.	TRBV6-5	TGTGCCAGCAGTTACTCCGGGACAACCTACGAGCAGTACTTC	CASSYSGTTYEQYF
TRBJ2-3	.	.	TRBV13	TGTGCCAGCAGCCCGGTGCGCGGGGGCCTTCCAGATACGCAGTATTTT	CASSPVRGGLPDTQYF
TRBJ2-1	.	TRBD1	TRBV10-2	TGCGCCAGCAGCCGACAGGGGGTAAGACCTACAAAGGGTTACAATGAGCAGTTCTTC	CASSRQGVRPTKGYNEQFF
TRBJ1-4	once	TRBD1	TRBV9	TGTGCCAGCAGCGGCCGACAGGGGGGGGTCGAAAAACTGTTTTTT	CASSGRQGGVEKLFF
TRBJ1-3	.	TRBD1	TRBV5-1	TGCGCCAGCAGCAAATCAGGGGGCTCTGGAAACACCATATATTTT	CASSKSGGSGNTIYF
TRBJ1-4	.	TRBD1	TRBV7-6	TGTGCCAGCAGCTCGGACAGGGGGAATGAAAAACTGTTTTTT	CASSSDRGNEKLFF
TRBJ2-1	.	TRBD2	TRBV15	TGTGCCACCAGCAGAGATTCGGGCGGGAGGGCCTTTGGGAATGAGCAGTTCTTC	CATSRDSGGRAFGNEQFF
TRBJ2-5	.	TRBD2	TRBV19	TGTGCCAGTAGTATCGGGGGGTTGGAGACCCAGTACTTC	CASSIGGLETQYF
TRBJ1-2	.	.	TRBV6-1	TGTGCCAGCAGTGCGAGGGCGGGGCAAGAAGGCTATGGCTACACCTTC	CASSARAGQEGYGYTF
TRBJ2-1	.	.	TRBV7-2	TGTGCCAGCAGCTTAACTGACTGGGCCTACAATGAGCAGTTCTTC	CASSLTDWAYNEQFF